These T cell receptor beta chains were read from a single sample in a study of CD4 T cells in relation to SARS-CoV-2 and coronaviruses. These receptors are not linked to any known antigen. The repertoire was sequenced with immunoSEQ multiplex PCR; TCRdb's copy has only in-frame clones and lacks some. In the table there are 20,000 to 25,000 clones, 76% of which are singletons. Sequenced material: CD4+ T cells from PBMCs, cultured in vitro. All receptors derive from a human donor in good health. Both conserved end residues are part of each CDR3. A D gene is named only where the DNA matches it firmly. Size is stated for part of the rows, as once, few or many counts, or as a class when the clone is expanded.

V gene	J gene	D gene	clone size	CDR3 DNA	CDR3 protein
TRBV28	TRBJ2-3	TRBD2	.	TGTGCCAGCAGTTTGGCTTTAGCGGGACCTACAGATACGCAGTATTTT	CASSLALAGPTDTQYF
TRBV9	TRBJ2-5	.	.	TGTGCCAGCAGCGTAGGGCCCGGGCCGGAGACCCAGTACTTC	CASSVGPGPETQYF
TRBV2	TRBJ2-5	TRBD1	.	TGTGCCAGCAGGACGGGACAGCGCTGGGAGACCCAGTACTTC	CASRTGQRWETQYF
TRBV25-1	TRBJ2-1	TRBD2	.	TGTGCCAGCAGTGAATCGACTAGCGGATACAATGAGCAGTTCTTC	CASSESTSGYNEQFF
TRBV3-1/TRBV3-2	TRBJ2-1	TRBD2	.	TGTGCCAGCAGCCCCCGGGAGGTTAGTGAGCAGTTCTTC	CASSPREVSEQFF
TRBV2	TRBJ1-2	TRBD1	few	TGTGCCAGCATCTGGGGACAGGGGGCTGGCTATGGCTACACCTTC	CASIWGQGAGYGYTF
TRBV13	TRBJ2-7	TRBD2	.	TGTGCCAGCAGCTCACCCCTTGGACTAGCGGTGGCCTACGAGCAGTACTTC	CASSSPLGLAVAYEQYF
TRBV15	TRBJ2-1	.	.	TGTGCCACCAGCAGAGGCGACAGCAATGAGCAGTTCTTC	CATSRGDSNEQFF
TRBV4-2	TRBJ2-5	.	.	TGTGCCAGCAGCCAAGAAAGTCCAGTCGAGACCCAGTACTTC	CASSQESPVETQYF
TRBV30	TRBJ2-7	.	.	TGTGCCTGGGGGCCCCGTACCGGCGGGGCTTCCTACGAGCAGTACTTC	CAWGPRTGGASYEQYF
TRBV19	TRBJ2-7	TRBD2	.	TGTGCCAGTAGTAGGGGACTAGCGGGATCTATCGAGCAGTACTTC	CASSRGLAGSIEQYF
TRBV10-1	TRBJ2-3	.	.	TGCGCCAGCAGTGAGGGGGGAGTTCGAGCAGATACGCAGTATTTT	CASSEGGVRADTQYF
TRBV5-6	TRBJ2-7	TRBD1	.	TGTGCCAGCAGCTTCGAGGACAGGTTACGCTACGAGCAGTACTTC	CASSFEDRLRYEQYF
TRBV19	TRBJ1-1	.	few	TGTGCCAGTAGTATAGGCCGAAGGCATCTGAACACTGAAGCTTTCTTT	CASSIGRRHLNTEAFF
TRBV30	TRBJ1-1	TRBD1	.	TGTGCCTGGAGTGTAGGGACAGTGAACACTGAAGCTTTCTTT	CAWSVGTVNTEAFF
TRBV2	TRBJ2-3	.	.	TGTGCCAGCAGTGGTATCAGTACAGATACGCAGTATTTT	CASSGISTDTQYF
TRBV12-3/TRBV12-4	TRBJ1-5	.	.	TGTGCCAGCAGTTTAACTAGGAATCAGCCCCAGCATTTT	CASSLTRNQPQHF
TRBV29-1	TRBJ1-1	.	.	TGCAGCGTAGCCCTACAAGCGAACACTGAAGCTTTCTTT	CSVALQANTEAFF
TRBV5-1	TRBJ2-3	.	.	TGCGCCAGCAGCTATTCGACAGGCGGCACAGATACGCAGTATTTT	CASSYSTGGTDTQYF
TRBV9	TRBJ2-1	TRBD2	.	TGTGCCAGCAGCGGAAAGCGGGACCCCTACAATGAGCAGTTCTTC	CASSGKRDPYNEQFF
TRBV7-2	TRBJ2-7	.	few	TGTGCCAGCAGCTTAGCCCCAGGGTACGAGCAGTACTTC	CASSLAPGYEQYF
TRBV19	TRBJ1-1	TRBD1	.	TGTGCCAGTCACTCGGGACAGACAATGAACACTGAAGCTTTCTTT	CASHSGQTMNTEAFF
TRBV4-1	TRBJ1-3	.	.	TGCGCCAGCAGCCAATCTTTGAACACCATATATTTT	CASSQSLNTIYF
TRBV4-1	TRBJ2-3	.	.	TGCGCCAGCAGCCGGACAGAGTACCCCACAGATACGCAGTATTTT	CASSRTEYPTDTQYF
TRBV28	TRBJ2-2	.	.	TGTGCCAGCAGTTTCCGCGGCGGACTTGGCGGGGAGCTGTTTTTT	CASSFRGGLGGELFF
TRBV11-3	TRBJ2-2	.	few	TGTGCCAGCAGCTTTACTGGGCGGGGTCGCAGCGGGGAGCTGTTTTTT	CASSFTGRGRSGELFF
TRBV6-5	TRBJ2-2	.	.	TGTGCCAGCAGTCCCTCTTGGGGGAACACCGGGGAGCTGTTTTTT	CASSPSWGNTGELFF
TRBV24-1	TRBJ2-5	.	.	TGTGCCACCAGTGCCAAAGGACGCCCACAAGAGACCCAGTACTTC	CATSAKGRPQETQYF
TRBV9	TRBJ2-7	.	.	TGTGCCAGCAGCGTAGGGGCAGGGGACCCCTACGAGCAGTACTTC	CASSVGAGDPYEQYF
TRBV20-1	TRBJ2-4	.	.	TGCAGTGCTAGTAGTGTGGGGAGCTTAGCCAAAAACATTCAGTACTTC	CSASSVGSLAKNIQYF
TRBV6-1	TRBJ1-2	.	medium-sized	TGTGCCAGCAGTGACGCAACCAAGACGAGAGTGGATGGCTACACCTTC	CASSDATKTRVDGYTF
TRBV19	TRBJ2-5	.	.	TGTGCCAGTAGTATAGGCCCAGAAGGGACCCAGTACTTC	CASSIGPEGTQYF
TRBV19	TRBJ2-2	.	.	TGTGCCAGTAACCCGGGAGTAGTCACCGGGGAGCTGTTTTTT	CASNPGVVTGELFF
TRBV6-1	TRBJ1-6	TRBD1	.	TGTGCCAGCAGTGAAGCGGTGACAGGGGGCTTGTCGGGTTCACCCCTCCACTTT	CASSEAVTGGLSGSPLHF
TRBV27	TRBJ2-3	.	.	TGTGCCAGCAGTCGTGGAGATACGCAGTATTTT	CASSRGDTQYF
TRBV7-9	TRBJ2-7	TRBD1	few	TGTGCCAGCAGCGCCCAACAGGGGCTCTACGAGCAGTACTTC	CASSAQQGLYEQYF
TRBV6-5	TRBJ2-7	TRBD2	.	TGTGCCAGCAGTCCTAGCGGGAGATACCACGAGCAGTACTTC	CASSPSGRYHEQYF
TRBV27	TRBJ1-1	TRBD1	.	TGTGCCAGCAGTTTATACGTCGGGGGGACAGGGCAGAACACTGAAGCTTTCTTT	CASSLYVGGTGQNTEAFF
TRBV12-5	TRBJ2-1	TRBD2	.	TGTGCTAGTGGCCCGACAGGTACTAGCGGGAGGGCAAACAATGAGCAGTTCTTC	CASGPTGTSGRANNEQFF
TRBV4-2	TRBJ2-1	.	.	TGTGCCAGCAACGGTTTCGGACGGGACAATGAGCAGTTCTTC	CASNGFGRDNEQFF
TRBV12-3/TRBV12-4	TRBJ1-3	.	.	TGTGCCAGCAGTCCGGGGGTCCCAAACACCATATATTTT	CASSPGVPNTIYF
TRBV6-5	TRBJ1-5	TRBD1	.	TGTGCCAGCAGTTCTCGACAGGGGGATGTATCGAAGCCCCAGCATTTT	CASSSRQGDVSKPQHF
TRBV2	TRBJ1-2	TRBD1	.	TGTGCCAGGAGGGGGACAGGGTTAGACTATGGCTACACCTTC	CARRGTGLDYGYTF
TRBV9	TRBJ2-5	TRBD2	.	TGTGCCAGCAGCGGGGGACTAGCGGGAACCCAAGAGACCCAGTACTTC	CASSGGLAGTQETQYF
TRBV4-1	TRBJ1-1	TRBD1	once	TGCGCCAGCAGCCATCCCACTGGGACAGCAAATGAAGCTTTCTTT	CASSHPTGTANEAFF
TRBV5-1	TRBJ1-1	TRBD1	.	TGCGCCAGCAGCGGGGACAGCCTGAACACTGAAGCTTTCTTT	CASSGDSLNTEAFF
TRBV24-1	TRBJ2-7	TRBD1	.	TGTGCCACCAGTCTAAGCGGACAGGGGCACTACGAGCAGTACTTC	CATSLSGQGHYEQYF
TRBV30	TRBJ2-3	.	.	TGTGCCTGGAAGCAACAACCGATCACTAGCCGACTACCAGATACGCAGTATTTT	CAWKQQPITSRLPDTQYF
TRBV24-1	TRBJ2-1	TRBD2	.	TGTGCCACCAGTGATTTCCGCCAGCGGGAGGAATTGGAAGAGCAGTTCTTC	CATSDFRQREELEEQFF
TRBV5-6	TRBJ2-4	.	.	TGTGCCAGCAGCTTGGTGGGGCTGCCCAAAAACATTCAGTACTTC	CASSLVGLPKNIQYF
TRBV19	TRBJ2-1	TRBD2	once	TGTGCCAGTAGTATTGCGATAGCGGGAGGAGGGTACAATGAGCAGTTCTTC	CASSIAIAGGGYNEQFF
TRBV9	TRBJ2-5	.	.	TGTGCCAGCAGCGTAGGTACAGGGTTCCAAGAGACCCAGTACTTC	CASSVGTGFQETQYF